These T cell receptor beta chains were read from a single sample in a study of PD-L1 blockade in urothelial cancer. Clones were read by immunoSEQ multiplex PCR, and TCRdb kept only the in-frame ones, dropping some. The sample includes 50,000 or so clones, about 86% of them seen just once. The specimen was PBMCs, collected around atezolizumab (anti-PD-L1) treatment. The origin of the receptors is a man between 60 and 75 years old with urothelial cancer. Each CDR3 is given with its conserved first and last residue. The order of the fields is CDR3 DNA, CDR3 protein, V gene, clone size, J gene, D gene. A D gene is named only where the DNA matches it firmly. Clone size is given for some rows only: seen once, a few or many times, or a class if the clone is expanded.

DNA: TGTGCCAGTAGTTTGACAGGGAACACTGAAGCTTTCTTT; CDR3: CASSLTGNTEAFF; V: TRBV19; size: -; J: TRBJ1-1; D: -
DNA: TGTGCCATCAGTGAGGTTAGAAACACTGAAGCTTTCTTT; CDR3: CAISEVRNTEAFF; V: TRBV10-3; size: -; J: TRBJ1-1; D: -
DNA: TGTGCCAGCAGTTTGGTGGTTGGAGGCTACGAGCAGTACTTC; CDR3: CASSLVVGGYEQYF; V: TRBV27; size: -; J: TRBJ2-7; D: -
DNA: TGTGCCAGCTCACCATTGGAGGGTTATGCCTATGGCTACACCTTC; CDR3: CASSPLEGYAYGYTF; V: TRBV18; size: -; J: TRBJ1-2; D: -
DNA: TGTGCCAGTAGTATAGGATCTAGCAGATACAATGAGCAGTTCTTC; CDR3: CASSIGSSRYNEQFF; V: TRBV19; size: -; J: TRBJ2-1; D: -
DNA: TGTGCCAGCAGCTTAGTGTCGTCTAGCGGGGGGAGGAATGAGCAGTTCTTC; CDR3: CASSLVSSSGGRNEQFF; V: TRBV11-2; size: few; J: TRBJ2-1; D: TRBD2
DNA: TGTGCCAGCAGTTACCTAGCGGGAGTTTCAGATACGCAGTATTTT; CDR3: CASSYLAGVSDTQYF; V: TRBV6-5; size: -; J: TRBJ2-3; D: TRBD2
DNA: TGTGCCAGCAGCTTACTACGGGAGGGTACCTACGAGCAGTACTTC; CDR3: CASSLLREGTYEQYF; V: TRBV11-2; size: many; J: TRBJ2-7; D: TRBD2
DNA: TGTGCCAGCAGCCCTAGGCCGGGGGCGGGAGGCGGGAATGAGCAGTTCTTC; CDR3: CASSPRPGAGGGNEQFF; V: TRBV7-2; size: -; J: TRBJ2-1; D: TRBD2
DNA: TGTGCCAGTAGCATGGACGTGGGACAGGCGTCTGAAGCTTTCTTT; CDR3: CASSMDVGQASEAFF; V: TRBV19; size: -; J: TRBJ1-1; D: TRBD1
DNA: TGCGCCAGCAGCCCGACAGTACCCCTGATGGATCAGCCCCAGCATTTT; CDR3: CASSPTVPLMDQPQHF; V: TRBV5-1; size: few; J: TRBJ1-5; D: -
DNA: TGTGCCAGCAGGGGACAGGGGCTTGAGCAGTTCTTC; CDR3: CASRGQGLEQFF; V: TRBV6-1; size: once; J: TRBJ2-1; D: TRBD1
DNA: TGTGCCAGCAGCTTTACCACCGGGAACACTGAAGCTTTCTTT; CDR3: CASSFTTGNTEAFF; V: TRBV7-2; size: -; J: TRBJ1-1; D: -
DNA: TGTGCCAGCAGACGCGGACAGGAGCAGTACTTC; CDR3: CASRRGQEQYF; V: TRBV6-5; size: -; J: TRBJ2-7; D: -
DNA: TGTGCCTGGAAAATTGACAGGGGAGTACCCTATAATTCACCCCTCCACTTT; CDR3: CAWKIDRGVPYNSPLHF; V: TRBV30; size: -; J: TRBJ1-6; D: TRBD1
DNA: TGTGCCATCAAAAAAGACAGAGATAATTCACCCCTCCACTTT; CDR3: CAIKKDRDNSPLHF; V: TRBV10-3; size: -; J: TRBJ1-6; D: -
DNA: TGCGCCAGCTTGGAGGCTAGCGGGAGTCTCTACAATGAGCAGTTCTTC; CDR3: CASLEASGSLYNEQFF; V: TRBV5-1; size: -; J: TRBJ2-1; D: TRBD2
DNA: TGTGCCAGCAGGTTAAAATCGGGACTTTACAATGAGCAGTTCTTC; CDR3: CASRLKSGLYNEQFF; V: TRBV6-5; size: -; J: TRBJ2-1; D: -
DNA: TGTGCCAGCAGCCAGATGACGGGAGCTAACTATGGCTACACCTTC; CDR3: CASSQMTGANYGYTF; V: TRBV4-2; size: -; J: TRBJ1-2; D: -
DNA: TGCGCCAGCAGCTTGGAATTGAGCTCCTACAATGAGCAGTTCTTC; CDR3: CASSLELSSYNEQFF; V: TRBV5-1; size: -; J: TRBJ2-1; D: -
DNA: TGTGCCATCAGTGGCGGGTTCGGGGAGCTGTTTTTT; CDR3: CAISGGFGELFF; V: TRBV10-3; size: once; J: TRBJ2-2; D: -
DNA: TGTGCCAGCAGCTCATTCTCGGGACAACGGAGCTACACCTTC; CDR3: CASSSFSGQRSYTF; V: TRBV28; size: -; J: TRBJ1-2; D: -
DNA: TGCGCCAGCAGCTCGACAGGGGGGAATAACAATGAGCAGTTCTTC; CDR3: CASSSTGGNNNEQFF; V: TRBV5-1; size: -; J: TRBJ2-1; D: TRBD1
DNA: TGTGCCAGCAGCCCTCTAGGGACCCAGTACTTC; CDR3: CASSPLGTQYF; V: TRBV6-6; size: -; J: TRBJ2-5; D: -
DNA: TGTGCCAGCAGCGTGGCCGAGAGGAACCTAGAAAAACTGTTTTTT; CDR3: CASSVAERNLEKLFF; V: TRBV9; size: -; J: TRBJ1-4; D: -
DNA: TGTGCCAGCAGTGCCCCCGGGACAGACAGAACCCAGCATTTT; CDR3: CASSAPGTDRTQHF; V: TRBV6-1; size: few; J: TRBJ1-5; D: TRBD1
DNA: TGTGCCAGCAGCGGACAGAGAAACACCGGGGAGCTGTTTTTT; CDR3: CASSGQRNTGELFF; V: TRBV9; size: -; J: TRBJ2-2; D: -
DNA: TGTGCCAGCAGCTTAGACGGGTCGAACACTGAAGCTTTCTTT; CDR3: CASSLDGSNTEAFF; V: TRBV7-2; size: -; J: TRBJ1-1; D: -
DNA: TGTGCCAGTAGGGAGGGAGGGCCTCAAGAGACCCAGTACTTC; CDR3: CASREGGPQETQYF; V: TRBV19; size: -; J: TRBJ2-5; D: TRBD2